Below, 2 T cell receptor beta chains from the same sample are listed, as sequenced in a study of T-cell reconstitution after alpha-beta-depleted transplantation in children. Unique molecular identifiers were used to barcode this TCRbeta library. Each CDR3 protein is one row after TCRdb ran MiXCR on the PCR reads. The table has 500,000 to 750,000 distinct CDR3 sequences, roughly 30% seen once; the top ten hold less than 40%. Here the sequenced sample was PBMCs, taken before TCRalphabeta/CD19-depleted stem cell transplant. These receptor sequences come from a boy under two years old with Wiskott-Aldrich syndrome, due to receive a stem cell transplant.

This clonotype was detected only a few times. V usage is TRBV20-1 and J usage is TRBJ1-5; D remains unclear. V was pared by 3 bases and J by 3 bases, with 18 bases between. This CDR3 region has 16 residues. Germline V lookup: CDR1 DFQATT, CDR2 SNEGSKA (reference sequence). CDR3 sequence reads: CSASFRKNSFNQPQHF. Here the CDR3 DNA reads TGCAGTGCTAGTTTTCGAAAAAACAGCTTCAATCAGCCCCAGCATTTT.

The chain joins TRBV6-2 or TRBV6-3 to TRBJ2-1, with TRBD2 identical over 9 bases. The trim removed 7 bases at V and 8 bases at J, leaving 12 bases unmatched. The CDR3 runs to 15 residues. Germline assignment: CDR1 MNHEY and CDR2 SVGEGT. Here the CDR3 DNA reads TGTGCCAGCACCCCAATCGGCGGGAGGGCTTATGAGCAGTTCTTC. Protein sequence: CASTPIGGRAYEQFF.